This TCR beta chain was captured in a study of blood T cell repertoires in COVID-19. As for the study in general: Sites across the United States, Italy and Spain contributed samples from acute and convalescent COVID-19. Nucleic acid was either cDNA or gDNA, and it came from T cells, B-cell-depleted T cells, or PBMCs.

V gave up 0 bases and J gave up 0 bases, with 7 bases separating them. Germline V gives CDR1 SGDLS, CDR2 YYNGEE. The CDR3 covers 15 residues. Original processing notes: Scientists estimated how many nucleated cells there were by amplifying reference gene primers. The method was immunoSEQ multiplex PCR; TCRdb's version includes in-frame clones alone and lacks a portion of them. V and J calls and clone size are as listed in that table; D and trimming were resolved from the DNA. The table shows 60,000 or so clones, with approximately 90% occurring only once. The sample comprised peripheral blood. This sequence was found in a human donor with active COVID-19. The donor label of this sample is uncertain. The V call is TRBV9, the J call TRBJ2-4; D is undetermined. CDR3 nucleotides: TGTGCCAGCAGCGTAGGAGGTATAGCCAAAAACATTCAGTACTTC. This sequence encodes CASSVGGIAKNIQYF.